Presented here are 8 T cell receptor beta chains from one specimen sequenced in a study of cytomegalovirus exposure and HLA in healthy donors. In the PCR, 60 Vbeta and 13 Jbeta primers were used. Using immunoSEQ multiplex PCR, the repertoire was profiled, and TCRdb retains in-frame clones only, with some absent. This sample has 120,000 or so clones, with about two thirds found just once. The sample comprised PBMCs. The receptors were sampled from a man aged 25 to 45 in good health and CMV-seronegative.

The CDR3 DNA follows: TGCGCCAGCAGCATCCGGACAGGGTGGAATGAGCAGTTCTTC. It yields the protein CASSIRTGWNEQFF. The chain links TRBV5-1 to TRBJ2-1; 8 nucleotides agree with TRBD1. V shed 4 bases and J 7 bases; nucleotides not matched to a gene: 7. The CDR3 is made up of 14 amino acids. Germline V gene data show CDR1 as SGHRS and CDR2 as YFSETQ.

The CDR3 here is CASSIDRLTTEAFF. CDR3 sequence (DNA): TGTGCCAGTAGTATAGACAGGCTTACAACTGAAGCTTTCTTT. This chain joins TRBV19 and TRBJ1-1, with unresolved D. The CDR3 is 14 residues long. CDR1 and CDR2 from the germline V gene are LNHDA and SQIVND (reference sequence). V lost 0 bases, J lost 5 bases, and 10 bases lay in between.

The rearrangement uses TRBV6-5 and TRBJ2-5; 7 bases fit TRBD1. The CDR3 runs 15 residues. V was pared by 6 bases and J by 4 bases, with 11 bases of the junction left unmatched. The germline gives CDR1 MNHEY, CDR2 SVGAGI. CDR3 loop: CASSLTGRFGETQYF. As DNA, the CDR3 is TGTGCCAGCAGCCTGACAGGGAGATTTGGAGAGACCCAGTACTTC.

The chain couples TRBV7-9 to TRBJ1-2; D is ambiguous. Trimming removed 2 bases at V and 8 bases at J, with 15 bases between. This CDR3 comprises 14 residues. Germline CDR1 is SEHNR and CDR2 is FQNEAQ (reference sequence). DNA for the CDR3: TGTGCCAGCAGCTTACAGAGTCCATCGGGAGGCTACACCTTC. It codes for CASSLQSPSGGYTF.

The V gene is TRBV28, the J gene TRBJ2-7; TRBD1 is a possible D gene (5 bases). V was trimmed by 6 bases and J by 6 bases, leaving 21 bases between them. CDR3 length equals 15 residues. Germline V lookup: CDR1 MDHEN, CDR2 SYDVKM. The CDR3 sequence is CASSSRAFWSLEQYF. Written as DNA, the CDR3 is TGTGCCAGCAGCTCCAGGGCCTTCTGGAGTCTCGAGCAGTACTTC.

The J gene is TRBJ1-2, the V gene TRBV2; no clear D gene. This CDR3 has 12 amino acids. Trimming removed 5 bases from V and 5 bases from J, with 9 bases in between. The germline V gene has CDR1 SNHLY and CDR2 FYNNEI. DNA for the CDR3: TGTGCCAGCAGTTACCAGGTTTATGGCTACACCTTC. Its translation: CASSYQVYGYTF.

The DNA for the CDR3 is TGTGCCAGCAGCTTAAGGGGGGGAATCTCCTACGAGCAGTACTTC. It codes for CASSLRGGISYEQYF. The chain carries TRBV11-2 and TRBJ2-7; D possibly corresponds to TRBD2 (7 bases). The CDR3 totals 15 residues. With 2 bases removed from V and 0 bases from J, the gap between germline ends came to 11 bases. Looked up from germline, CDR1 is SGHAT and CDR2 is FQNNGV.

This clone was counted between two and nine times. The J gene is TRBJ2-5, the V gene TRBV5-1; the D gene is possibly TRBD1 (5 bases). Trimming cost V 2 bases and J 5 bases, with 13 bases left between them. Germline assignment: CDR1 SGHRS and CDR2 YFSETQ. CDR3 length equals 14 residues. CDR3 DNA: TGCGCCAGCAGCTTTGGGGCGGCCCAGGAGACCCAGTACTTC. Protein: CASSFGAAQETQYF.